These 19 T cell receptor beta chains were sequenced from one sample in a study of cytomegalovirus exposure and HLA in healthy donors. This PCR relied on a set of 60 Vbeta primers and 13 Jbeta primers. The repertoire was sequenced with immunoSEQ multiplex PCR; TCRdb's copy has only in-frame clones and lacks some. This table has 60,000 to 100,000 clones, around 79% appearing once. The specimen sequenced was PBMCs. The receptors originated from a male donor in good health and CMV-seropositive.

The chain uses TRBV5-4 and TRBJ1-2, with D perhaps TRBD1 (6 bases). V dropped 0 bases and J dropped 4 bases, with 13 bases sitting between them. CDR1 is SGHNT and CDR2 is YYREEE in the germline V gene (reference sequence). The CDR3 is 15 residues long. In nucleotides, the CDR3 is TGTGCCAGCAGCTTGGTGGGGGGGCTCGGCTATGGCTACACCTTC. Protein: CASSLVGGLGYGYTF. The whole variable domain, filled in from reference TRBV5-4 and TRBJ1-2, reads ETGVTQSPTHLIKTRGQQVTLRCSSQSGHNTVSWYQQALGQGPQFIFQYYREEENGRGNFPPRFSGLQFPNYSSELNVNALELDDSALYLCASSLVGGLGYGYTFGSGTRLTVV.

V and J are TRBV27 and TRBJ2-7; TRBD1 is a possible D gene (6 bases). The CDR3 is 13 amino acids. CDR1 and CDR2 (germline): MNHEY, SMNVEV (reference sequence). Trimming removed 10 bases from V and 2 bases from J, with 15 bases in between. The CDR3 DNA is TGTGCCACCATCGGACAGACAACCTACGAGCAGTACTTC. This encodes CATIGQTTYEQYF.

The rearrangement uses TRBV6-4 and TRBJ2-7; TRBD2 aligns across 8 bases. The CDR3 runs to 15 residues. Germline values: CDR1 MRHNA, CDR2 SNTAGT. V gave up 3 bases and J gave up 2 bases; unmatched junction bases: 6. DNA for the CDR3: TGTGCCAGCAGTGAGGCTAGCGGGCCAGCCTACGAGCAGTACTTC. It is translated as CASSEASGPAYEQYF.

This rearrangement joins TRBV5-6 to TRBJ2-4; 9 nucleotides align to TRBD1. There are 15 residues in the CDR3. Germline V gene sequence: CDR1 SGHDT, CDR2 YYEEEE. V was pared by 6 bases and J by 4 bases, with 8 bases of the junction left unmatched. This chain's CDR3 is CASKDRGGLKNIQYF. CDR3 sequence (DNA): TGTGCCAGCAAGGACAGGGGAGGGCTGAAAAACATTCAGTACTTC.

This sequence joins TRBV4-1 and TRBJ1-1; 12 nucleotides align to TRBD1. The CDR3 length is 16 residues. Germline CDR1 reads MGHRA; CDR2 reads YSYEKL. Unmatched junction bases numbered 6, after V lost 3 bases and J lost 4 bases. CDR3 nucleotides: TGCGCCAGCAGCCAGCAGGGACAGGGGGCGGTCACTGAAGCTTTCTTT. It translates to CASSQQGQGAVTEAFF.

J is TRBJ2-2 and V is TRBV7-9, with TRBD2 as a possible D gene (5 bases). Germline V gene lookup returns CDR1 SEHNR and CDR2 FQNEAQ (reference sequence). The CDR3 contains 14 residues. Trimming took off 8 bases at V and 2 bases at J, with 12 bases between the two ends. As DNA, the CDR3 is TGTGCCAGCGCTCGGGGAATTAACACCGGGGAGCTGTTTTTT. This encodes CASARGINTGELFF.

This clone appeared a few times. The chain carries TRBV5-1 and TRBJ1-1; D not certain. Germline-derived CDR1 and CDR2 are SGHRS and YFSETQ. V shed 0 bases and J shed 10 bases, with 10 bases lying between them. CDR3 length: 12 residues. The CDR3 DNA is TGCGCCAGCAGCTTGGTAGGGCGGGTAGCTTTCTTT. It is translated as CASSLVGRVAFF.

CDR3 sequence: CASSFSLGQGAYEQYF. The CDR3 nucleotides are TGCGCCAGCAGCTTTTCCCTGGGACAGGGTGCCTACGAGCAGTACTTC. This sequence joins TRBV5-1 and TRBJ2-7, with 9 bases identical to TRBD1. The CDR3 is 16 amino acids. V was pared by 2 bases and J by 2 bases, with 8 bases of the junction left unmatched. Per the germline V gene, CDR1 is SGHRS and CDR2 is YFSETQ.

The chain has TRBV2 and TRBJ1-5; possible D gene TRBD1, 5 bases. The CDR3 is made up of 14 amino acids. Trimming shortened V by 7 bases and J by 6 bases, and 16 bases separated the two germline ends. Looked up from germline, CDR1 is SNHLY and CDR2 is FYNNEI. CDR3 in amino acids: CASTPGRDTQPQHF. CDR3 coding DNA: TGTGCCAGCACCCCCGGCAGGGATACTCAGCCCCAGCATTTT.

The rearrangement uses TRBV5-4 and TRBJ2-7; weak D call: TRBD2 (6 bases). Germline V gene lookup returns CDR1 SGHNT and CDR2 YYREEE (reference sequence). The ends were cut back, 5 bases at V and 5 bases at J, with 17 bases in the middle. This CDR3 has 14 amino acids. CDR3: CASSFSGGSDEQYF. CDR3 nucleotides: TGTGCCAGCAGTTTTAGCGGCGGTTCCGACGAGCAGTACTTC.

The V call is TRBV28, the J call TRBJ2-1; D might be TRBD1 (5 bases). CDR1 is MDHEN, CDR2 SYDVKM, per germline. Trimming pared 6 bases from V and 9 bases from J, leaving 12 bases between. The CDR3 spans 12 residues. CDR3: CASRQDKGEQFF. Here the CDR3 DNA reads TGTGCCAGCAGGCAGGACAAGGGTGAGCAGTTCTTC.

This clone was detected a few times. The V and J genes are TRBV15 and TRBJ2-2, with TRBD1 matching over 7 bases. Germline V gene sequence: CDR1 LNHNV, CDR2 YYDKDF (reference sequence). V trimming: 6 bases; J trimming: 5 bases; junction bases outside the gene matches: 6. The CDR3 spans 14 residues. CDR3: CATRETGVTGELFF. CDR3 DNA: TGTGCCACCAGAGAAACAGGGGTTACCGGGGAGCTGTTTTTT.

The V gene is TRBV13, the J gene TRBJ2-1, with no clear D. Germline CDR1 PRHDT, CDR2 FYEKMQ (reference sequence). Trimming took off 1 base at V and 5 bases at J, with 12 bases between the two ends. The CDR3 loop spans 15 amino acids. As DNA, the CDR3 is TGTGCCAGCAGCTTAGACTACGTGACCCACAATGAGCAGTTCTTC. It encodes CASSLDYVTHNEQFF.

The J gene is TRBJ2-5, the V gene TRBV7-2; D remains unclear. The germline gives CDR1 SGHTA, CDR2 FQGNSA. The ends were cut back, 5 bases at V and 5 bases at J, with 18 bases in the middle. This CDR3 is built from 15 residues. This CDR3 reads CASSRLHSGPETQYF. CDR3 in DNA: TGTGCCAGCAGCCGCCTCCATTCGGGTCCCGAGACCCAGTACTTC.

The rearrangement uses TRBV5-1 and TRBJ2-7, with TRBD2 identical over 15 bases. Germline V gene data show CDR1 as SGHRS and CDR2 as YFSETQ. V shed 4 bases and J 0 bases; nucleotides not matched to a gene: 5. The CDR3 runs to 17 residues. The CDR3 nucleotides read TGCGCCAGCAGCCCGGGACTAGCGGGAGGCCACTCCTACGAGCAGTACTTC. Translation: CASSPGLAGGHSYEQYF.

The chain has TRBV10-3 and TRBJ1-1; D gene unclear. V was trimmed by 3 bases and J by 5 bases, leaving 7 bases between them. The CDR3 is 12 residues long. Per germline, CDR1 ENHRY and CDR2 SYGVKD. The CDR3 loop reads CAISEVATEAFF. As DNA, the CDR3 is TGTGCCATCAGTGAAGTGGCTACTGAAGCTTTCTTT.

V gene TRBV5-4 combines with J gene TRBJ1-1; 9 nucleotides match TRBD1. The CDR3 consists of 15 residues. Germline CDR1 is SGHNT and CDR2 is YYREEE (reference sequence). J was trimmed by 1 base and V by 4 bases; bases with no gene match: 5. The DNA for the CDR3 is TGTGCCAGCAGCACGCGGGACAGGGAGAACACTGAAGCTTTCTTT. Its translation is CASSTRDRENTEAFF.

This chain links TRBV7-8 with TRBJ2-5; D is ambiguous. The CDR3 is 13 residues long. The germline V gene has CDR1 SGHVS and CDR2 FQNEAQ. Trimming took 2 bases from V and 2 from J, leaving 6 bases between them. In nucleotides, the CDR3 is TGTGCCAGCAGCTTATACGGTCAAGAGACCCAGTACTTC. Protein sequence: CASSLYGQETQYF.

The gene calls are TRBV7-9 and TRBJ1-6, with D possibly being TRBD1 (5 bases). CDR1 is SEHNR, CDR2 FQNEAQ, per germline (reference sequence). The CDR3 loop spans 15 amino acids. V was pared by 6 bases and J by 3 bases, with 12 bases between. The chain's CDR3 is CASSPQDNYNSPLHF. CDR3 DNA sequence: TGTGCCAGCAGTCCCCAGGACAACTATAATTCACCCCTCCACTTT.